The 27 T cell receptor beta chains presented below share a single source sample, sequenced in a study of T cell responses to AZD1222 COVID-19 vaccine. Here immunoSEQ multiplex PCR was the method, and the copy in TCRdb shows in-frame clones only, minus some. The sample records approximately 150,000 clones, roughly nine tenths being singletons. Material: peripheral blood, obtained 28 days after the second dose of the MenACWY control vaccine. The receptors were gathered from an adult who received the MenACWY meningococcal vaccine as a control.

This clone was detected only a few times. Other nucleotide sequences from this sample produce the same CDR3. V usage is TRBV11-2 and J usage is TRBJ2-7; weak D call: TRBD2 (5 bases). The germline gives CDR1 SGHAT, CDR2 FQNNGV. V was clipped by 5 bases and J by 3 bases, with 20 bases between them. The CDR3 covers 16 residues. The CDR3 sequence: CASSRHERLKFYEQYF. DNA for the CDR3: TGTGCCAGCAGCAGACACGAAAGACTAAAATTCTACGAGCAGTACTTC.

The chain combines TRBV14 with TRBJ1-1; D not certain. V was shortened by 3 bases and J by 0 bases, with 11 bases between the two germline ends. The germline V gene encodes CDR1 SGHDN and CDR2 FVKESK. The CDR3 consists of 15 residues. This chain's CDR3 is CASSQITGMNTEAFF. The CDR3 bases are TGTGCCAGCAGCCAGATTACGGGCATGAACACTGAAGCTTTCTTT.

V is TRBV6-1 and J is TRBJ2-3; D perhaps matches TRBD1 (7 bases). Germline lookup yields CDR1 MNHNS and CDR2 SASEGT. V shed 4 bases and J shed 5 bases, with 19 bases lying between them. The CDR3 length is 16 residues. CDR3 sequence reads: CASSARGTALRDTQYF. Here the CDR3 DNA reads TGTGCCAGCAGTGCCCGCGGGACAGCCCTCAGAGATACGCAGTATTTT.

The chain couples TRBV28 to TRBJ1-2; D may be TRBD1 (5 bases). Germline assignment: CDR1 MDHEN and CDR2 SYDVKM. Trimming pared 3 bases from V and 4 bases from J, leaving 9 bases between. The CDR3 is 13 residues long. Here the CDR3 DNA reads TGTGCCAGCAGTTTGGGCAGGGCCTATGGCTACACCTTC. It codes for CASSLGRAYGYTF.

The chain carries TRBV3-1 (or the pseudogene TRBV3-2) and TRBJ2-7; TRBD2 is a possible D gene (5 bases). Per the germline V gene, CDR1 is LGHDT and CDR2 is YNNKEL (reference sequence). The CDR3 loop spans 14 amino acids. V lost 0 bases and J 4 bases, leaving 10 bases between the germline ends. The CDR3 here is CASSQEGLAYEQYF. DNA for the CDR3: TGTGCCAGCAGCCAAGAAGGGCTAGCTTACGAGCAGTACTTC.

This chain uses TRBV9 with TRBJ1-6; D is undetermined. CDR3 length equals 14 residues. Trimming removed 0 bases from V and 5 bases from J, with 6 bases in between. Looked up from germline, CDR1 is SGDLS and CDR2 is YYNGEE. DNA of the CDR3: TGTGCCAGCAGCGTAGCTACAGATAATTCACCCCTCCACTTT. Amino acid sequence: CASSVATDNSPLHF.

The J gene is TRBJ2-1, the V gene TRBV24-1, with a tentative D call TRBD2 (5 bases). The ends were cut back, 1 base at V and 0 bases at J, with 9 bases in the middle. The CDR3 covers 16 residues. Germline-derived CDR1 and CDR2 are KGHDR and SFDVKD. The CDR3 is CATSDFGGSSYNEQFF. CDR3 coding DNA: TGTGCCACCAGTGATTTCGGAGGTAGCTCCTACAATGAGCAGTTCTTC.

The V and J genes are TRBV7-2 and TRBJ2-1, with 10 bases that match TRBD2. The CDR3 is 14 amino acids. The germline V gene encodes CDR1 SGHTA and CDR2 FQGNSA. V gave up 5 bases and J gave up 5 bases; unmatched junction bases: 3. The CDR3 DNA follows: TGTGCCAGCAGCAAGGGACTAGCGAACAATGAGCAGTTCTTC. Translation gives CASSKGLANNEQFF.

The chain joins TRBV7-3 to TRBJ1-1, with a weak D call TRBD1 (5 bases). The CDR3 is 14 residues long. V was cut by 2 bases and J by 4 bases, with 11 bases left in between. Germline lookup yields CDR1 SGHTA and CDR2 FQGTGA. CDR3 loop: CASSLDSWGTEAFF. The CDR3 nucleotides read TGTGCCAGCAGCTTAGACAGTTGGGGCACTGAAGCTTTCTTT.

The chain links TRBV28 to TRBJ1-5; a possible D gene is TRBD1 (6 bases). This CDR3 is built from 16 residues. The germline V gene encodes CDR1 MDHEN and CDR2 SYDVKM. V lost 6 bases and J 6 bases, leaving 21 bases between the germline ends. This CDR3 is CASRRQSGARGQPQHF. The DNA for the CDR3 is TGTGCCAGCAGAAGACAGTCGGGGGCGAGGGGTCAGCCCCAGCATTTT. Full variable domain (remainder filled in from reference TRBV28 and TRBJ1-5): DVKVTQSSRYLVKRTGEKVFLECVQDMDHENMFWYRQDPGLGLRLIYFSYDVKMKEKGDIPEGYSVSREKKERFSLILESASTNQTSMYLCASRRQSGARGQPQHFGDGTRLSIL.

The chain couples TRBV19 to TRBJ1-3; weak D call: TRBD1 (6 bases). CDR1 is LNHDA, CDR2 SQIVND, per germline (reference sequence). The CDR3 is 14 residues long. Trimming removed 4 bases from V and 4 bases from J, with 11 bases in between. The CDR3 spells CASSNGGHGNTIYF. CDR3 DNA sequence: TGTGCCAGTAGTAACGGGGGGCACGGAAACACCATATATTTT.

V is TRBV20-1 and J is TRBJ2-1; TRBD2 matches 8 bases. Germline V CDR1 and CDR2: DFQATT, SNEGSKA (reference sequence). V was clipped by 3 bases and J by 1 base; unmatched bases: 2. The CDR3 runs 14 residues. CDR3 in amino acids: CSASGLASYNEQFF. CDR3 coding DNA: TGCAGTGCTAGTGGACTAGCTTCCTACAATGAGCAGTTCTTC.

The chain uses TRBV7-8 and TRBJ2-5, with 9 bases fitting TRBD1. V shed 7 bases, J shed 4 bases, and the junction held 7 bases outside the gene matches. In germline, CDR1 is SGHVS, CDR2 FQNEAQ. CDR3 length: 14 amino acids. This CDR3 reads CASIQGAPGETQYF. The CDR3 region has the DNA TGTGCCAGCATACAGGGGGCGCCCGGAGAGACCCAGTACTTC.

This clone was observed once. The genes are TRBV9 and TRBJ1-1, with 7 bases aligning to TRBD1. The junction had 10 bases not matched to a gene; V was cut back by 3 bases and J by 5 bases. The CDR3 has 15 residues. CDR1 is SGDLS and CDR2 is YYNGEE in the germline V gene. The CDR3 nucleotides are TGTGCCAGCAGCGACTCGACAGGGTCAGGGACTGAAGCTTTCTTT. The encoded protein is CASSDSTGSGTEAFF.

The chain has TRBV9 and TRBJ2-5; D gene unclear. V lost 3 bases and J 1 base, leaving 13 bases between the germline ends. Germline V CDR1 and CDR2: SGDLS, YYNGEE. The CDR3 runs to 15 residues. CDR3: CASSARTDFQETQYF. DNA for the CDR3: TGTGCCAGCAGCGCCCGGACGGATTTCCAAGAGACCCAGTACTTC.

The chain combines TRBV3-1 (or the pseudogene TRBV3-2) with TRBJ1-5; maybe TRBD1 (5 bases). The CDR3 contains 14 residues. V was trimmed by 4 bases and J by 5 bases, leaving 12 bases between them. Germline lookup yields CDR1 LGHDT and CDR2 YNNKEL (reference sequence). CDR3 protein: CASSPRDGYQPQHF. Here the CDR3 DNA reads TGTGCCAGCAGCCCCCGGGACGGATATCAGCCCCAGCATTTT.

The V and J genes are TRBV5-1 and TRBJ2-2, with D perhaps TRBD1 (5 bases). The CDR3 sequence is 15 residues long. The V end lost 4 bases, the J end lost 4 bases, and 14 bases lay between the germline ends. CDR1 is SGHRS, CDR2 YFSETQ, per germline. The CDR3 nucleotides read TGCGCCAGCAGCGAAGACAGTGGGATCACCGGGGAGCTGTTTTTT. Its protein is CASSEDSGITGELFF.

This clone has just one count. The J gene is TRBJ1-6, the V gene TRBV12-5; D unclear. The CDR3 runs 12 residues. V was trimmed by 2 bases and J by 8 bases, leaving 4 bases between them. Germline V CDR1 and CDR2: LGHNT, FRNRAP. The DNA for the CDR3 is TGTGCTAGTGGTTTGCCCGATTCACCCCTCCACTTT. Residues: CASGLPDSPLHF.

The chain carries TRBV10-1 and TRBJ2-3, with 8 bases fitting TRBD2. Germline assignment: CDR1 WNHNN and CDR2 SYGVQD (reference sequence). V shed 2 bases and J 4 bases; nucleotides not matched to a gene: 5. This CDR3 comprises 15 residues. CDR3 DNA sequence: TGCGCCAGCAGTGAGGGACTAGCTCCCGCAGATACGCAGTATTTT. It codes for CASSEGLAPADTQYF.

The chain uses TRBV7-2 and TRBJ1-1; D gene unclear. Trimming took off 5 bases at V and 0 bases at J, with 10 bases between the two ends. Germline V lookup: CDR1 SGHTA, CDR2 FQGNSA. The CDR3 spans 14 residues. CDR3 amino acids: CASSLVTLNTEAFF. CDR3 DNA sequence: TGTGCCAGCAGCCTAGTGACACTGAACACTGAAGCTTTCTTT.

The rearrangement links TRBV3-1 (or the pseudogene TRBV3-2) to TRBJ1-2, with D tentatively TRBD1 (6 bases). Germline values: CDR1 LGHDT, CDR2 YNNKEL (reference sequence). V dropped 0 bases and J dropped 8 bases, with 28 bases sitting between them. The CDR3 is 19 amino acids. This CDR3 is CASSQEISYVQGRLGGYTF. The CDR3 nucleotides are TGTGCCAGCAGCCAAGAAATTTCGTATGTACAGGGACGATTGGGCGGCTACACCTTC.

A single count supports this clone. The gene calls are TRBV19 and TRBJ1-5; D ambiguous. Germline-derived CDR1 and CDR2 are LNHDA and SQIVND (reference sequence). V shed 2 bases and J shed 0 bases, with 8 bases lying between them. This CDR3 is 15 amino acids long. The CDR3 sequence: CASSIRRDSNQPQHF. Here the CDR3 DNA reads TGTGCCAGTAGTATAAGGAGGGATAGCAATCAGCCCCAGCATTTT.

Only one count was recorded for this clone. V and J are TRBV25-1 and TRBJ2-3, with 9 nucleotides matching TRBD1. This CDR3 has 15 residues. Germline-derived CDR1 and CDR2 are MGHDK and SYGVNS. V was clipped by 8 bases and J by 4 bases; unmatched bases: 10. The CDR3 sequence: CASGPPGTGSDTQYF. The CDR3 region has the DNA TGTGCCAGCGGGCCCCCCGGGACAGGGTCAGATACGCAGTATTTT. The complete variable domain, with remaining parts taken from reference TRBV25-1 and TRBJ2-3, reads EADIYQTPRYLVIGTGKKITLECSQTMGHDKMYWYQQDPGMELHLIHYSYGVNSTEKGDLSSESTVSRIRTEHFPLTLESARPSHTSQYLCASGPPGTGSDTQYFGPGTRLTVL.

V and J are TRBV7-6 and TRBJ2-3; tentative D call: TRBD2 (5 bases). V lost 5 bases, J lost 0 bases, and 12 bases lay in between. The CDR3 runs to 15 residues. Germline CDR1 is SGHVS and CDR2 is FNYEAQ. CDR3 in DNA: TGTGCCAGCAGCACGGGGATTATTAGCACAGATACGCAGTATTTT. It encodes CASSTGIISTDTQYF.

The V gene is TRBV29-1, the J gene TRBJ2-7; 8 bases map to TRBD1. CDR3 size: 16 residues. V shed 6 bases, J shed 3 bases, and the junction held 16 bases outside the gene matches. In germline, CDR1 is SQVTM, CDR2 ANQGSEA. The CDR3 DNA follows: TGCAGCGTGGAGTTAATGGGAAAGACAGGGGTCTACGAGCAGTACTTC. Its translation: CSVELMGKTGVYEQYF.

This rearrangement joins TRBV7-2 to TRBJ2-7, with 10 bases fitting TRBD2. The V gene end was trimmed by 1 base and the J gene end by 2 bases; junction bases not matched to a gene: 11. Looked up from germline, CDR1 is SGHTA and CDR2 is FQGNSA. This CDR3 comprises 18 residues. CDR3 nucleotide sequence: TGTGCCAGCAGCTTAGTGGGGGCCGGGACTAGCGAGACCTACGAGCAGTACTTC. It translates to CASSLVGAGTSETYEQYF.

The rearrangement uses TRBV27 and TRBJ2-1, with no clear D. Germline V gives CDR1 MNHEY, CDR2 SMNVEV (reference sequence). The CDR3 loop spans 13 amino acids. V shed 5 bases and J shed 4 bases, with 9 bases lying between them. The CDR3 region is CASSLGRYNEQFF. The CDR3 DNA sequence: TGTGCCAGCAGTCTCGGACGGTACAATGAGCAGTTCTTC.